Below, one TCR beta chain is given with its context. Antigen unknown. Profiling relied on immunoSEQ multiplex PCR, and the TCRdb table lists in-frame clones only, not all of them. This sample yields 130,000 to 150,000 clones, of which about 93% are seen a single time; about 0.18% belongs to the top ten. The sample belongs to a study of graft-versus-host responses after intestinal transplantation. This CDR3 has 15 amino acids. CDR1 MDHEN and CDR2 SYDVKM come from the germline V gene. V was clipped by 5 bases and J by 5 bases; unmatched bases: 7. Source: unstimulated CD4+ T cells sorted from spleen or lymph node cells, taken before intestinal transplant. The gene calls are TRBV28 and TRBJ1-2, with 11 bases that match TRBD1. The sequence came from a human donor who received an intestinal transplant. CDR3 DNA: TGTGCCAGCAGTGTTCCCCGGGACAGGGGGTATGGCTACACCTTC. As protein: CASSVPRDRGYGYTF.